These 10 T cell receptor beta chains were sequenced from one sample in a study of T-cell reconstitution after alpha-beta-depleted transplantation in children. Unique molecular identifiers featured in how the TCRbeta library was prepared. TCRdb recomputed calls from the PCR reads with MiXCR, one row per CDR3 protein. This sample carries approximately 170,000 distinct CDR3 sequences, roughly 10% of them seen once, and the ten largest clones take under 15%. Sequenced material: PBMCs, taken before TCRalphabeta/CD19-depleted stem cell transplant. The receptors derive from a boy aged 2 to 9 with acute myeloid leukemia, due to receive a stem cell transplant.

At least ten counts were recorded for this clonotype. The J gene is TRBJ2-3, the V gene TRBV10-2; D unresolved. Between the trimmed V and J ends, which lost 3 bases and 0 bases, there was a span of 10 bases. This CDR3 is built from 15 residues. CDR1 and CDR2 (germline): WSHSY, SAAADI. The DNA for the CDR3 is TGCGCCAGCAGTGAATTTCGAGCTAGCACAGATACGCAGTATTTT. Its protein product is CASSEFRASTDTQYF.

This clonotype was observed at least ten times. The CDR3 DNA follows: TGTGCCAGCAGCTTATACGCTCGAACAGGCACAGATACGCAGTATTTT. Its protein is CASSLYARTGTDTQYF. The chain combines TRBV7-2 with TRBJ2-3, with D unclear. Trimming took off 2 bases at V and 1 base at J, with 13 bases between the two ends. Germline loops: CDR1 SGHTA, CDR2 FQGNSA. The CDR3 extends over 16 amino acids.

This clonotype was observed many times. CDR3 nucleotide sequence: TGTGCCAGTAGTAACACAGGGAGAGGGGATTCACCCCTCCACTTT. It is translated as CASSNTGRGDSPLHF. The chain recombines TRBV19 with TRBJ1-6, with a weak D call TRBD1 (6 bases). The V end was cut by 4 bases, the J end by 8 bases, with 15 bases between. This CDR3 spans 15 amino acids. CDR1 and CDR2 (germline): LNHDA, SQIVND (reference sequence).

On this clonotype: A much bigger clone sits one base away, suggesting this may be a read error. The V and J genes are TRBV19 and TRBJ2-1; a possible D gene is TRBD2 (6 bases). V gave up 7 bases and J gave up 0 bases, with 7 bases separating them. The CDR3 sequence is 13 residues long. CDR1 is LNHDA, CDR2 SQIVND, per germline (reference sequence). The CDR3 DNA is TGTGCCAGTACAGCGGGCTCCTACAATGAGCAGTTCTTC. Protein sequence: CASTAGSYNEQFF.

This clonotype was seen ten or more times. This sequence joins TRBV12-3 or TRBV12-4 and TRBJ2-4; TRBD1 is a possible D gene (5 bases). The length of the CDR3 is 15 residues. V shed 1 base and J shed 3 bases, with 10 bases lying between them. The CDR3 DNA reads TGTGCCAGCAGTTTAGAGGGGCTCGGCAAAAACATTCAGTACTTC. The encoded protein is CASSLEGLGKNIQYF.

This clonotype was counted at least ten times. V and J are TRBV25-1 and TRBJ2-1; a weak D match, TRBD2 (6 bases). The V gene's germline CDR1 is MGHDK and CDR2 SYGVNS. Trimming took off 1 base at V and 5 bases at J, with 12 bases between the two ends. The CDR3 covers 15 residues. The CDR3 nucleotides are TGTGCCAGCAGTGAATGGGGGGACCGCAACAATGAGCAGTTCTTC. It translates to CASSEWGDRNNEQFF.

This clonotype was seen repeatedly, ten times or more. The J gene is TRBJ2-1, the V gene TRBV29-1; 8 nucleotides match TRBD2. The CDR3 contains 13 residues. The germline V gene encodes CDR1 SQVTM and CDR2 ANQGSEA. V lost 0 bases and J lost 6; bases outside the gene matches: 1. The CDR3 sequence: CSVEEGLANEQFF. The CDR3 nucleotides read TGCAGCGTTGAAGAAGGACTAGCCAATGAGCAGTTCTTC.

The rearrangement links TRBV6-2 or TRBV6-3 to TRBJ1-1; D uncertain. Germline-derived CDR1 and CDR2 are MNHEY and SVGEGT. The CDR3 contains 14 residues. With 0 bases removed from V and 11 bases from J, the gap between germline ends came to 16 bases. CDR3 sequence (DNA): TGTGCCAGCAGTTACTCCCTTCTAGAGTGGGCTGCTTTCTTT. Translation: CASSYSLLEWAAFF.

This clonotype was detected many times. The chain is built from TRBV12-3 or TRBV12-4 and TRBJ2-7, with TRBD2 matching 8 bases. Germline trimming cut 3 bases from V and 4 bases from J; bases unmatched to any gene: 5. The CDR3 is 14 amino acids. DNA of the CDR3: TGTGCCAGCAGTTTGAGCGGGAGAAGGTACGAGCAGTACTTC. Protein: CASSLSGRRYEQYF.

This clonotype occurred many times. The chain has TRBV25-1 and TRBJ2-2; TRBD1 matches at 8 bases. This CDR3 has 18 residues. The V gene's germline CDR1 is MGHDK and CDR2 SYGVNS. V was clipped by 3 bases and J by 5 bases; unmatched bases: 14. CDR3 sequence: CASSDQGSTGEVTGELFF. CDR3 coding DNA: TGTGCCAGCAGTGACCAAGGGTCGACAGGGGAGGTTACCGGGGAGCTGTTTTTT.